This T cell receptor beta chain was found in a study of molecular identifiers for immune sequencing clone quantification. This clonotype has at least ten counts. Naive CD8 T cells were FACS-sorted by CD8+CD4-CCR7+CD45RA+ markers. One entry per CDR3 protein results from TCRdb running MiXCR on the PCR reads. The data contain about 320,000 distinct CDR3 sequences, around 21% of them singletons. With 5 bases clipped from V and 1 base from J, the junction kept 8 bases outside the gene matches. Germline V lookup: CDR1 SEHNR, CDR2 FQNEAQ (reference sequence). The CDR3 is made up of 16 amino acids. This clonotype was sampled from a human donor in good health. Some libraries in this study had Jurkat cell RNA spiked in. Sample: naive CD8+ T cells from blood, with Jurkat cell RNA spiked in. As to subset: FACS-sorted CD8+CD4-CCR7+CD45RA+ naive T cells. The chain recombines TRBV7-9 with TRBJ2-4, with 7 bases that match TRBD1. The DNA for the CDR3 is TGTGCCAGCAGCCCGACGACAGGGCGGGCCAAAAACATTCAGTACTTC. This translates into CASSPTTGRAKNIQYF.